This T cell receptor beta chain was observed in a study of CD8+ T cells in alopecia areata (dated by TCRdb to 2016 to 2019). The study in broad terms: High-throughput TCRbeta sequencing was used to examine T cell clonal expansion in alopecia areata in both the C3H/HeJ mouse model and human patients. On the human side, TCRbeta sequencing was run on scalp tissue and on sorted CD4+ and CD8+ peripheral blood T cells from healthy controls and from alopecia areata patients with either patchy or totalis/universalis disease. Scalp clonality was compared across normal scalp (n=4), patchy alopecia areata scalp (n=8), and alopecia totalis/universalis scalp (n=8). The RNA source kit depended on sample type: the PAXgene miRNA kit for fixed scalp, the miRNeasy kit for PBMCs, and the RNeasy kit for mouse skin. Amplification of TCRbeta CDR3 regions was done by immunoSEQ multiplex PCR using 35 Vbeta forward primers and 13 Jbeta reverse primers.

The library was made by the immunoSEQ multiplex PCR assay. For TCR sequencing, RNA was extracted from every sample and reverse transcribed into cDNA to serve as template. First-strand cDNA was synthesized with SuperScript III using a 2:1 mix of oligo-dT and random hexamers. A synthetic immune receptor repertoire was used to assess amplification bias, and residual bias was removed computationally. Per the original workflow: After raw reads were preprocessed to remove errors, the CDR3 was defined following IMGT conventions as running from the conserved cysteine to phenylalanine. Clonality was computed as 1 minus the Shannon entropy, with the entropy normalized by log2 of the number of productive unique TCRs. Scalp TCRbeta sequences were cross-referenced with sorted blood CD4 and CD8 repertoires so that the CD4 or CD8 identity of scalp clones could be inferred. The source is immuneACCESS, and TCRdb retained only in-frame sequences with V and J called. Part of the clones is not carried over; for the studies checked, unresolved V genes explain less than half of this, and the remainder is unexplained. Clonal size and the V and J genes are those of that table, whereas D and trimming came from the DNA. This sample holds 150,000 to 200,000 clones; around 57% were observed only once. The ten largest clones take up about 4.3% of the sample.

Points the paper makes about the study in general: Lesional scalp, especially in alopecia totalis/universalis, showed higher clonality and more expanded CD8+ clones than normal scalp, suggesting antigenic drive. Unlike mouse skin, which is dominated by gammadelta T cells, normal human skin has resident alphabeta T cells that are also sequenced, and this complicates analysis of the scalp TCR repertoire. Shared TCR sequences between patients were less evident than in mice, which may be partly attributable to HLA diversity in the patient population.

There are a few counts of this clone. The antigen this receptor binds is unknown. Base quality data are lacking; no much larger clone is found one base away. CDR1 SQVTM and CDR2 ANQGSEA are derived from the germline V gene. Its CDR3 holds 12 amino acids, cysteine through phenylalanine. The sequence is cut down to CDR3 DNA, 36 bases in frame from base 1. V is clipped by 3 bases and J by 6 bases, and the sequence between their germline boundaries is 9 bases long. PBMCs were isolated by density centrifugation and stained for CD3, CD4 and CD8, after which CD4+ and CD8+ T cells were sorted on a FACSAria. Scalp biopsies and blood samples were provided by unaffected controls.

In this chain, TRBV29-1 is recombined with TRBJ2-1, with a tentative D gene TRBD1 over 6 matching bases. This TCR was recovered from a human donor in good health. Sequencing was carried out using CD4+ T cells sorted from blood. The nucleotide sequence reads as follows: TGCAGCGTTGAGGTCAGGGGCAATGAGCAGTTCTTC. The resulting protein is CSVEVRGNEQFF.